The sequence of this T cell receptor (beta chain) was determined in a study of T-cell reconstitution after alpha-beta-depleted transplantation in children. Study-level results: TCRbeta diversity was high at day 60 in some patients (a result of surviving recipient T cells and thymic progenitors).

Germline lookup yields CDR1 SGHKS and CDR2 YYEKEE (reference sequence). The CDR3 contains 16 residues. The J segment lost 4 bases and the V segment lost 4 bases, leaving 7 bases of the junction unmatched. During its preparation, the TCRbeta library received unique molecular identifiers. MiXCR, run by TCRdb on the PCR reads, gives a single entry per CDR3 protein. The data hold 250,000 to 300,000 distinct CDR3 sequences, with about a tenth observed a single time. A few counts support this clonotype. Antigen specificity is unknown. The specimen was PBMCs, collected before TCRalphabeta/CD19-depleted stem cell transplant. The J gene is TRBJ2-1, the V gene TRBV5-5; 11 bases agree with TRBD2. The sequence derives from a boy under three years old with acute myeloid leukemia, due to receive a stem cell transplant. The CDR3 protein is CASSLRLAGFYNEQFF. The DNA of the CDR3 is TGTGCCAGCAGCCTCCGACTAGCGGGGTTTTACAATGAGCAGTTCTTC.